These 19 T cell receptor beta chains were sequenced from one sample in a study of blood T cell repertoires in COVID-19. Here immunoSEQ multiplex PCR was the method, and the copy in TCRdb shows in-frame clones only, minus some. The repertoire holds some 150,000 clones, with more than 65% as singletons. Sequencing was done on a sample of peripheral blood. Source of these receptors: a woman in her forties or fifties in a cohort sampled during active or convalescent COVID-19.

The chain carries TRBV20-1 and TRBJ1-4; maybe TRBD1 (6 bases). Trimming took off 3 bases at V and 8 bases at J, with 13 bases between the two ends. The CDR3 spans 13 residues. The V gene's germline CDR1 is DFQATT and CDR2 SNEGSKA (reference sequence). This CDR3 reads CSASEQGSEKLFF. In DNA, the CDR3 is TGCAGTGCTAGTGAACAGGGTAGCGAAAAACTGTTTTTT.

V is TRBV19 and J is TRBJ1-1; unclear D gene. The V gene lost 3 bases and the J gene lost 1 base, with 9 bases spanning the gap. CDR3 size: 14 residues. Germline values: CDR1 LNHDA, CDR2 SQIVND (reference sequence). CDR3 bases: TGTGCCAGTAGTATGGGTTCGGGGAACACTGAAGCTTTCTTT. Protein: CASSMGSGNTEAFF.

The chain carries TRBV7-3 and TRBJ2-3; 8 positions match TRBD2. CDR3 length equals 16 residues. CDR1 SGHTA and CDR2 FQGTGA come from the germline V gene. The trim removed 1 base at V and 7 bases at J, leaving 10 bases unmatched. The CDR3 protein is CASSLKIGTGGYTQYF. The CDR3 DNA sequence: TGTGCCAGCAGCTTAAAGATCGGAACGGGGGGGTATACGCAGTATTTT.

This clone has only a few counts. This rearrangement joins TRBV6-2 or TRBV6-3 to TRBJ1-3; D unclear. Trimming removed 3 bases at V and 3 bases at J, with 12 bases between. This CDR3 is built from 15 residues. CDR1 and CDR2 (germline): MNHEY, SVGEGT. The CDR3 DNA follows: TGTGCCAGCAGTTATGGGCACCTTCGTGGAAACACCATATATTTT. Translation: CASSYGHLRGNTIYF.

The chain couples TRBV7-2 to TRBJ2-1; 8 bases fit TRBD2. The CDR3 consists of 16 residues. J was trimmed by 4 bases and V by 0 bases; bases with no gene match: 5. CDR1 SGHTA and CDR2 FQGNSA come from the germline V gene. CDR3 in amino acids: CASSLAFSGDYNEQFF. As DNA, the CDR3 is TGTGCCAGCAGCTTAGCTTTTAGCGGGGATTACAATGAGCAGTTCTTC. The full variable domain, its missing parts supplied by reference TRBV7-2 and TRBJ2-1, is GAGVSQSPSNKVTEKGKDVELRCDPISGHTALYWYRQSLGQGLEFLIYFQGNSAPDKSGLPSDRFSAERTGGSVSTLTIQRTQQEDSAVYLCASSLAFSGDYNEQFFGPGTRLTVL.

A note on this clone: This sample also contains other DNA sequences that code for the same CDR3. The chain carries TRBV18 and TRBJ2-3; no clear D. Germline assignment: CDR1 KGHSH and CDR2 LQKENI. The CDR3 is 14 amino acids. V lost 3 bases, J lost 0 bases, and 7 bases lay in between. The CDR3 DNA reads as TGTGCCAGCTCACCTCTAGGAAGCACAGATACGCAGTATTTT. It translates to CASSPLGSTDTQYF.

The chain recombines TRBV28 with TRBJ2-7; tentative D call: TRBD1 (6 bases). Per the germline V gene, CDR1 is MDHEN and CDR2 is SYDVKM. This CDR3 has 13 residues. The V gene lost 6 bases and the J gene lost 0 bases, with 9 bases spanning the gap. The CDR3 region is CASRRDNSYEQYF. DNA of the CDR3: TGTGCCAGCAGACGGGACAACTCCTACGAGCAGTACTTC.

The chain couples TRBV11-2 to TRBJ1-6; 7 bases align to TRBD1. The length of the CDR3 is 15 residues. V lost 6 bases and J lost 6; bases outside the gene matches: 8. The germline CDR1 and CDR2 sequences are SGHAT and FQNNGV. CDR3 amino acids: CASRSYRGTNSPLHF. DNA of the CDR3: TGTGCCAGCAGGTCGTACAGGGGAACTAATTCACCCCTCCACTTT. Complete variable domain (other parts from reference TRBV11-2 and TRBJ1-6): EAGVAQSPRYKIIEKRQSVAFWCNPISGHATLYWYQQILGQGPKLLIQFQNNGVVDDSQLPKDRFSAERLKGVDSTLKIQPAKLEDSAVYLCASRSYRGTNSPLHFGNGTRLTVT.

The gene calls are TRBV7-9 and TRBJ1-2; D uncertain. CDR3 length: 14 amino acids. Germline V gives CDR1 SEHNR, CDR2 FQNEAQ (reference sequence). The V end was cut by 1 base, the J end by 8 bases, with 14 bases between. CDR3 residues: CASSLGGQTSGYTF. The CDR3 nucleotides read TGTGCCAGCAGCTTAGGAGGTCAAACTAGCGGCTACACCTTC. Complete variable domain (other parts from reference TRBV7-9 and TRBJ1-2): DTGVSQNPRHKITKRGQNVTFRCDPISEHNRLYWYRQTLGQGPEFLTYFQNEAQLEKSRLLSDRFSAERPKGSFSTLEIQRTEQGDSAMYLCASSLGGQTSGYTFGSGTRLTVV.

V is TRBV14 and J is TRBJ1-1, with D possibly being TRBD1 (6 bases). Germline loops: CDR1 SGHDN, CDR2 FVKESK. V dropped 3 bases and J dropped 4 bases, with 12 bases sitting between them. The CDR3 extends over 14 amino acids. For the CDR3, the DNA is TGTGCCAGCAGCCAGTTACAGGGTCCCACTGAAGCTTTCTTT. This sequence encodes CASSQLQGPTEAFF.

This chain connects TRBV3-1 (or the pseudogene TRBV3-2) to TRBJ2-5, with 7 bases lining up with TRBD2. CDR1 LGHDT and CDR2 YNNKEL come from the germline V gene (reference sequence). The J segment lost 7 bases and the V segment lost 1 base, leaving 6 bases of the junction unmatched. The CDR3 length is 14 residues. The CDR3 region is CASSQGAGPSTQYF. The CDR3 DNA follows: TGTGCCAGCAGCCAAGGAGCGGGGCCGTCGACCCAGTACTTC.

The chain joins TRBV7-2 to TRBJ2-5; 9 nucleotides align to TRBD2. The CDR3 is 13 amino acids. Germline CDR1 and CDR2: SGHTA and FQGNSA. The junction had 3 bases not matched to a gene; V was cut back by 5 bases and J by 5 bases. CDR3 DNA: TGTGCCAGCAGCGGTAGCGGGGGTGAGACCCAGTACTTC. It specifies CASSGSGGETQYF.

The chain employs TRBV19 and TRBJ2-7, with 8 bases matching TRBD1. Trimming cost V 6 bases and J 4 bases; bases outside gene matches: 8. In germline, CDR1 is LNHDA, CDR2 SQIVND (reference sequence). The CDR3 is 14 residues long. In DNA form, the CDR3 reads TGTGCCAGTAGCGACGACAGGGGAAGGTACGAGCAGTACTTC. It translates to CASSDDRGRYEQYF.

The chain carries TRBV12-5 and TRBJ1-6, with 10 bases matching TRBD1. This CDR3 comprises 15 residues. Germline CDR1 is LGHNT and CDR2 is FRNRAP. V lost 5 bases to trimming and J lost 5 bases; unmatched junction nucleotides: 3. As DNA, the CDR3 is TGTGCTAGTGGTGGACAGGGGGTCAATAATTCACCCCTCCACTTT. Its protein is CASGGQGVNNSPLHF. The entire variable domain, with the rest obtained from reference TRBV12-5 and TRBJ1-6, is as follows: DARVTQTPRHKVTEMGQEVTMRCQPILGHNTVFWYRQTMMQGLELLAYFRNRAPLDDSGMPKDRFSAEMPDATLATLKIQPSEPRDSAVYFCASGGQGVNNSPLHFGNGTRLTVT.

The rearrangement links TRBV6-5 to TRBJ1-2, with 8 bases aligning to TRBD1. CDR1 and CDR2 from the germline V gene are MNHEY and SVGAGI. The length of the CDR3 is 14 residues. Unmatched junction bases numbered 11, after V lost 7 bases and J lost 7 bases. CDR3 nucleotides: TGTGCCAGCAACCCCGGACAGGGCGGTGGTGGCTACACCTTC. It is translated as CASNPGQGGGGYTF.

Only a few counts were recorded for this clone. This chain links TRBV5-5 with TRBJ2-2; 9 bases match TRBD1. Germline V lookup: CDR1 SGHKS, CDR2 YYEKEE (reference sequence). With 1 base clipped from V and 5 bases from J, the junction kept 3 bases outside the gene matches. This CDR3 is built from 15 residues. CDR3 coding DNA: TGTGCCAGCAGCTTGTACGACAGGGGGACCGGGGAGCTGTTTTTT. The encoded protein is CASSLYDRGTGELFF.

J is TRBJ1-1 and V is TRBV18, with D unclear. Germline V CDR1 and CDR2: KGHSH, LQKENI. This CDR3 has 15 residues. V was clipped by 3 bases and J by 6 bases, with 17 bases between them. This CDR3 reads CASSPTDRGRAEAFF. The DNA of the CDR3 is TGTGCCAGCTCACCCACGGACCGGGGAAGGGCTGAAGCTTTCTTT.

There are a few counts of this clone. The chain uses TRBV5-1 and TRBJ2-5, with D possibly TRBD2 on 7 matching bases. Germline assignment: CDR1 SGHRS and CDR2 YFSETQ. This CDR3 spans 15 amino acids. The V gene lost 0 bases and the J gene lost 2 bases, with 11 bases spanning the gap. CDR3 bases: TGCGCCAGCAGCTTGGCGGGGGGCGTACAAGAGACCCAGTACTTC. Translation gives CASSLAGGVQETQYF.

This clone was seen just once. V usage is TRBV7-9 and J usage is TRBJ1-2, with D perhaps TRBD1 (6 bases). V dropped 4 bases and J dropped 2 bases, with 8 bases sitting between them. Per the germline V gene, CDR1 is SEHNR and CDR2 is FQNEAQ (reference sequence). The CDR3 length is 13 residues. The CDR3 is CASSYGQNYGYTF. The CDR3 nucleotides are TGTGCCAGCAGCTACGGACAGAACTATGGCTACACCTTC.